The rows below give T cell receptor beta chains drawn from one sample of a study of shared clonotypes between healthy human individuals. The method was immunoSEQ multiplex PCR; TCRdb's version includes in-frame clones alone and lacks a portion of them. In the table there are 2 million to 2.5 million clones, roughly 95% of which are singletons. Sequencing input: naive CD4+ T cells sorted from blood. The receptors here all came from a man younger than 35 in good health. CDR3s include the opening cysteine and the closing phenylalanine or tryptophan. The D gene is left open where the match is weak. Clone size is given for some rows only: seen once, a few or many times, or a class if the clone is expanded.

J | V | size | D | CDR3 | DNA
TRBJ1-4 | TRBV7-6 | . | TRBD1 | CASSSFGQGGNEKLFF | TGTGCCAGCAGCTCATTCGGACAGGGGGGGAATGAAAAACTGTTTTTT
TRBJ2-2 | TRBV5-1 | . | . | CASSFQGPPGELFF | TGCGCCAGCAGCTTCCAGGGGCCTCCCGGGGAGCTGTTTTTT
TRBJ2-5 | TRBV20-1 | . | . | CSNLGRETQYF | TGCAGCAACCTGGGGAGAGAGACCCAGTACTTC
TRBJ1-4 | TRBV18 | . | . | CASSTGATNEKLFF | TGTGCCAGCTCTACAGGAGCAACTAATGAAAAACTGTTTTTT
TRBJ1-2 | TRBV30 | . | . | CAWSVKALF | TGTGCCTGGAGTGTAAAGGCCTTATTC
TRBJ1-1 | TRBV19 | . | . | CASSPGGGRGEAFF | TGTGCCAGTTCCCCGGGGGGAGGAAGAGGTGAAGCTTTCTTT
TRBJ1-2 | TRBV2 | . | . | CASSLVQGGDYGYTF | TGTGCCAGCAGTCTGGTACAGGGTGGGGACTATGGCTACACCTTC
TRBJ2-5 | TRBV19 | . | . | CASSTTGSKTQYF | TGTGCCAGTAGTACCACGGGTTCGAAGACCCAGTACTTC
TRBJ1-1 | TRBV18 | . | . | CASSPPIGNTEAFF | TGTGCCAGCTCACCACCCATAGGGAACACTGAAGCTTTCTTT
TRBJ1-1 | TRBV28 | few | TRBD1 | CASRTGQLNTEAFF | TGTGCCAGCAGGACGGGACAGCTGAACACTGAAGCTTTCTTT
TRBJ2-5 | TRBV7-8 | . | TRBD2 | CASSLAGGNQETQYF | TGTGCCAGCAGCCTCGCGGGGGGGAACCAAGAGACCCAGTACTTC
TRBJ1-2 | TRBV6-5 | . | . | CASSSFPLAYGYTF | TGTGCCAGCAGCTCCTTCCCCTTGGCCTATGGCTACACCTTC
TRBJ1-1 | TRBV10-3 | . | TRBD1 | CAISESSGGRTEAFF | TGTGCCATCAGTGAGTCGTCAGGGGGTAGGACTGAAGCTTTCTTT
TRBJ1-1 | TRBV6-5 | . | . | CASIRVLGTEAFF | TGTGCCAGCATCCGGGTTTTGGGGACTGAAGCTTTCTTT
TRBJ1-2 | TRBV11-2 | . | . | CASSLGGFGRGSYGYTF | TGTGCCAGCAGCTTAGGAGGGTTCGGCAGAGGGAGCTATGGCTACACCTTC
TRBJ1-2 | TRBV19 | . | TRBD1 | CASSLTGANNYGYTF | TGTGCCAGTAGTCTTACAGGGGCAAATAACTATGGCTACACCTTC
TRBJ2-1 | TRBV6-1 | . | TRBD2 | CASSEVRSGGYNEQFF | TGTGCCAGCAGTGAAGTAAGAAGCGGGGGCTACAATGAGCAGTTCTTC
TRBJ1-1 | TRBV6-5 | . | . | CASSYSGTLVRTEAFF | TGTGCCAGCAGTTACTCCGGGACACTTGTGCGGACTGAAGCTTTCTTT
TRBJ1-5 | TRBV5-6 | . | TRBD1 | CASSSTDRGNQPQHF | TGTGCCAGCAGCTCAACGGACAGGGGGAATCAGCCCCAGCATTTT
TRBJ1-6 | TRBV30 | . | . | CAWSGDNSPLHF | TGTGCCTGGAGTGGTGATAATTCACCCCTCCACTTT
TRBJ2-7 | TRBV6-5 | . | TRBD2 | CASSYSLLAYSYEQYF | TGTGCCAGCAGTTACTCGCTACTAGCGTACTCCTACGAGCAGTACTTC
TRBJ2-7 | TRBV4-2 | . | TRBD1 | CASSQGQGAYDEQYF | TGTGCCAGCAGCCAAGGACAGGGGGCGTACGACGAGCAGTACTTC
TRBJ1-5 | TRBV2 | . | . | CAGGDALQPQHF | TGTGCCGGAGGGGACGCCCTTCAGCCCCAGCATTTT
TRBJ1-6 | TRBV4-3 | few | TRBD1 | CASSQEGQGTSPLHF | TGCGCCAGCAGCCAAGAGGGACAGGGCACTTCACCCCTCCACTTT
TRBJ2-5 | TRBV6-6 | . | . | CASSERAQYF | TGTGCCAGCAGTGAGAGGGCCCAGTACTTC
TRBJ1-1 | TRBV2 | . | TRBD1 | CASSVGQLTEAFF | TGTGCCAGCAGCGTGGGACAGCTCACTGAAGCTTTCTTT
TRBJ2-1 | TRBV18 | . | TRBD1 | CASSPQGAMGDEQFF | TGTGCCAGCTCACCTCAGGGGGCAATGGGGGATGAGCAGTTCTTC
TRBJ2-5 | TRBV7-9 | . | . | CASSFLLGVQETQYF | TGTGCCAGCAGCTTCCTACTTGGGGTACAAGAGACCCAGTACTTC
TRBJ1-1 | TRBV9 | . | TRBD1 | CASSVQTGGRTEAFF | TGTGCCAGCAGCGTACAAACAGGGGGTAGGACTGAAGCTTTCTTT
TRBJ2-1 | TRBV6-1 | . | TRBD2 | CASSLGGVTRNEQFF | TGTGCCAGCAGCTTGGGGGGGGTTACCCGCAATGAGCAGTTCTTC
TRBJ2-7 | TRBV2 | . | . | CASSVYGEQYF | TGTGCCAGCAGTGTGTATGGCGAGCAGTACTTC
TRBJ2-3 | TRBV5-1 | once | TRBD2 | CASSLSGGSTDTQYF | TGCGCCAGCAGCTTGAGCGGGGGAAGCACAGATACGCAGTATTTT
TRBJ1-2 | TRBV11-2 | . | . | CASSFSGSWGTYGYTF | TGTGCCAGCAGCTTTAGTGGGTCTTGGGGGACCTATGGCTACACCTTC
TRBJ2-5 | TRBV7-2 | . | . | CASGRELGTQYF | TGTGCCAGCGGGAGAGAACTTGGAACCCAGTACTTC
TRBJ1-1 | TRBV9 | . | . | CASSYRGGKDTEAFF | TGTGCCAGCAGCTATAGGGGAGGGAAGGACACTGAAGCTTTCTTT